These 29 T cell receptor beta chains were all obtained from the same sample, sequenced in a study of molecular identifiers for immune sequencing clone quantification. TCRdb independently ran MiXCR on the PCR reads; one entry per CDR3 protein. The sample contains roughly 630,000 distinct CDR3 sequences, about 25% of which appear only once. The sequencing input was naive CD8+ T cells from blood, with Jurkat cell RNA spiked in. Subset defined: FACS-sorted CD8+CD4-CCR7+CD45RA+ naive T cells. The receptors were sampled from a human donor in good health. Some libraries in this study had Jurkat cell RNA spiked in.

As concerns this clonotype: This may stem from a read error, because a much larger clone lies one nucleotide away. The chain recombines TRBV27 with TRBJ1-5, with D uncertain. V was pared by 3 bases and J by 4 bases, with 10 bases between. In germline, CDR1 is MNHEY, CDR2 SMNVEV (reference sequence). The CDR3 consists of 14 residues. The CDR3 nucleotides read TGTGCCAGCAGTTTTCATAACGGTAATCAGCCCCAGCATTTT. Its translation is CASSFHNGNQPQHF.

This clonotype appeared a few times. CDR3 sequence reads: CASSQVVGARDNSPLHF. The CDR3 coding sequence is TGCGCCAGCAGCCAAGTTGTGGGGGCGCGGGATAATTCACCCCTCCACTTT. This chain uses TRBV4-1 with TRBJ1-6; possible D gene TRBD1, 6 bases. The CDR3 contains 17 residues. With 1 base removed from V and 5 bases from J, the gap between germline ends came to 15 bases. The germline CDR1 and CDR2 sequences are MGHRA and YSYEKL.

This clonotype was counted a few times. DNA for the CDR3: TGTGCCTGGAGTGTAGTCGGCGGGGAAAATGAAAAACTGTTTTTT. Translated, it gives CAWSVVGGENEKLFF. The chain combines TRBV30 with TRBJ1-4; no reliable D call. The CDR3 length is 15 residues. CDR1 and CDR2 from the germline V gene are GTSNPN and SVGIG (reference sequence). V lost 0 bases and J 5 bases, leaving 13 bases between the germline ends.

Notes on this clonotype: Its ends do not fully match the called genes, so a read error is possible. The CDR3 is CASSQATGGNYSEQFF. For the CDR3, the DNA is TGCGCCAGCAGCCAAGCTACAGGGGGGAACTACAGTGAGCAGTTCTTC. The V call is TRBV4-1, the J call TRBJ2-1, with 8 bases lining up with TRBD1. Germline loops: CDR1 MGHRA, CDR2 YSYEKL. The CDR3 is 16 residues long.

This clonotype was recorded a few times. Written as DNA, the CDR3 is TGTGCCAGCAGTTACGATGCATACACTGAAGCTTTCTTT. Protein: CASSYDAYTEAFF. The gene calls are TRBV6-5 and TRBJ1-1; no firm D call. Germline V gene data show CDR1 as MNHEY and CDR2 as SVGAGI. The germline V and J ends were trimmed by 2 bases and 3 bases, with 7 bases remaining between them. The CDR3 extends over 13 amino acids.

The V gene is TRBV15, the J gene TRBJ2-1; D unclear. Germline CDR1 and CDR2: LNHNV and YYDKDF (reference sequence). V lost 0 bases and J lost 10, with 7 bases in between. This CDR3 comprises 12 residues. The CDR3 loop reads CATSRDRSEQFF. CDR3 sequence (DNA): TGTGCCACCAGCAGAGATAGGAGCGAGCAGTTCTTC.

This clonotype was picked up many times. The gene calls are TRBV9 and TRBJ2-7; D remains ambiguous. From germline, CDR1 is SGDLS and CDR2 YYNGEE. Trimming took 0 bases from V and 6 from J, leaving 16 bases between them. The CDR3 runs 15 residues. CDR3 protein: CASSVEDTYPAEQYF. The CDR3, as DNA: TGTGCCAGCAGCGTAGAAGACACCTACCCCGCCGAGCAGTACTTC.

This clonotype has at least ten counts. The chain links TRBV4-1 to TRBJ1-1; D is ambiguous. The CDR3 sequence is 13 residues long. Germline V gene sequence: CDR1 MGHRA, CDR2 YSYEKL. V shed 0 bases and J shed 5 bases, with 7 bases lying between them. The CDR3 spells CASSQEGLTEAFF. CDR3 bases: TGCGCCAGCAGCCAAGAAGGGTTGACTGAAGCTTTCTTT.

This clonotype was picked up a small number of times. The chain employs TRBV4-3 and TRBJ2-3; 7 nucleotides line up with TRBD1. Looked up from germline, CDR1 is LGHNA and CDR2 is YSLEER. The CDR3 is 15 amino acids. Trimming took 3 bases from V and 5 from J; bases not matched to a gene: 8. This CDR3 reads CASSQYEGAEDTQYF. Written as DNA, the CDR3 is TGCGCCAGCAGCCAGTATGAGGGGGCCGAAGATACGCAGTATTTT.

A note on this clonotype: This may be a read error: a much more frequent sequence differs by one nucleotide. The V gene is TRBV4-1, the J gene TRBJ1-1; possible D gene TRBD1, 6 bases. Looked up from germline, CDR1 is MGHRA and CDR2 is YSYEKL. This CDR3 is 17 amino acids long. The CDR3 nucleotides read TGCGCCCGCAGCCAAGGGCCACCGGGACAATTGAACACTGAAGCTTTCTTT. Protein product: CARSQGPPGQLNTEAFF.

Concerning this clonotype: A much larger clone is a single base away; this may be a read error. The chain combines TRBV4-2 with TRBJ2-7; D might be TRBD2 (6 bases). This CDR3 comprises 16 residues. Germline-derived CDR1 and CDR2 are LGHNA and YNFKEQ. V was clipped by 5 bases and J by 6 bases, with 23 bases between them. The CDR3 reads CASSEYYGGAQSEQYF. The CDR3 coding sequence is TGTGCCAGCAGCGAATATTACGGCGGGGCCCAGAGCGAGCAGTACTTC.

This chain links TRBV12-3 or TRBV12-4 with TRBJ2-1; D ambiguous. Trimming took off 3 bases at V and 5 bases at J, with 5 bases between the two ends. The CDR3 is 12 amino acids. Here the CDR3 DNA reads TGTGCCAGCAGTTTGCTGCACAATGAGCAGTTCTTC. Translation gives CASSLLHNEQFF.

This chain connects TRBV12-3 or TRBV12-4 to TRBJ2-7, with 11 bases aligning to TRBD2. The CDR3 runs to 14 residues. V trimming: 6 bases; J trimming: 4 bases; junction bases outside the gene matches: 5. The CDR3 region is CASRLAGESYEQYF. In DNA form, the CDR3 reads TGTGCCAGCAGACTAGCGGGGGAATCATACGAGCAGTACTTC.

This clonotype occurred many times. This rearrangement joins TRBV27 to TRBJ1-1; D might be TRBD1 (6 bases). V was trimmed by 5 bases and J by 5 bases, leaving 15 bases between them. The CDR3 contains 14 residues. Germline CDR1 MNHEY, CDR2 SMNVEV (reference sequence). This CDR3 is CASSPGGGETEAFF. Here the CDR3 DNA reads TGTGCCAGCAGTCCCGGGGGGGGCGAGACTGAAGCTTTCTTT.

The rearrangement uses TRBV2 and TRBJ2-1; 8 bases match TRBD2. This CDR3 comprises 15 residues. V was pared by 1 base and J by 4 bases, with 3 bases of the junction left unmatched. Germline V gene data show CDR1 as SNHLY and CDR2 as FYNNEI. As DNA, the CDR3 is TGTGCCAGCAGTGAAGAGCCGGGAGGGTACAATGAGCAGTTCTTC. It is translated as CASSEEPGGYNEQFF.

For this clonotype: A junction end diverges from the germline sequence, so it may reflect a read error. The chain combines TRBV7-3 with TRBJ2-3; the D is unclear. CDR3 length equals 15 residues. The germline V gene has CDR1 SGHTA and CDR2 FQGTGA. The DNA of the CDR3 is TGTGCCAGCAGCTTAAGGTCTCCAAATGCAGATACGCGGTATTTT. This encodes CASSLRSPNADTRYF.

This chain joins TRBV7-9 and TRBJ2-5; D might be TRBD1 or TRBD2, each matching 5 bases. V was cut by 0 bases and J by 5 bases, with 10 bases left in between. Germline loops: CDR1 SEHNR, CDR2 FQNEAQ (reference sequence). The CDR3 runs 14 residues. DNA for the CDR3: TGTGCCAGCAGCTTAGCAGTGGGGGAGGAGACCCAGTACTTC. Translating gives CASSLAVGEETQYF.

This clonotype showed up just a few times. J is TRBJ2-2 and V is TRBV12-3 or TRBV12-4, with D perhaps assigned TRBD1 or TRBD2 (6 bases each). The V gene lost 5 bases and the J gene lost 3 bases, with 16 bases spanning the gap. This CDR3 has 16 amino acids. CDR3 loop: CASSSRLEGDTGELFF. The CDR3 DNA is TGTGCCAGCAGTAGTCGTCTGGAGGGGGACACCGGGGAGCTGTTTTTT.

As regards this clonotype: One end of the junction is discordant with germline, which a read error may explain. V and J are TRBV9 and TRBJ2-7; TRBD2 agrees at 10 bases. The germline V gene encodes CDR1 SGDLS and CDR2 YYNGEE. This CDR3 contains 12 residues. Here the CDR3 DNA reads TGTGCCTGCAGCTCTAGCGGGGGCGAGCAGTACTTC. This gives the protein CACSSSGGEQYF.

In this sample, this clonotype turned up many times. The chain links TRBV15 to TRBJ2-3; possible D gene TRBD2, 5 bases. CDR1 is LNHNV and CDR2 is YYDKDF in the germline V gene (reference sequence). V gave up 0 bases and J gave up 4 bases, with 20 bases separating them. There are 18 residues in the CDR3. The CDR3 DNA reads as TGTGCCACCAGCAGAGATCTAAATCAAGGAGGAGAGGCAGATACGCAGTATTTT. It encodes CATSRDLNQGGEADTQYF.

CDR3 region: CASSLRSDSNQPQHF. CDR3 sequence (DNA): TGTGCCAGCAGCCTCAGGTCGGATAGCAATCAGCCCCAGCATTTT. V usage is TRBV5-6 and J usage is TRBJ1-5; D is uncertain. The germline gives CDR1 SGHDT, CDR2 YYEEEE. CDR3 length equals 15 residues. V lost 4 bases, J lost 0 bases, and 11 bases lay in between.

This clonotype was recorded a few times. The rearrangement joins TRBV27 to TRBJ2-5; possibly TRBD1 or TRBD2 for D (5 bases each). Trimming took 1 base from V and 1 from J, leaving 19 bases between them. Germline assignment: CDR1 MNHEY and CDR2 SMNVEV (reference sequence). The CDR3 covers 18 residues. CDR3 region: CASSLWGGLGEFQETQYF. CDR3 coding DNA: TGTGCCAGCAGTTTATGGGGCGGGCTGGGGGAGTTCCAAGAGACCCAGTACTTC.

This chain connects TRBV11-2 to TRBJ2-1; 9 nucleotides match TRBD2. Germline V gene sequence: CDR1 SGHAT, CDR2 FQNNGV. There are 17 residues in the CDR3. V lost 2 bases to trimming and J lost 2 bases; unmatched junction nucleotides: 7. The CDR3 sequence: CASSLPYSGGAYNEQFF. Written as DNA, the CDR3 is TGTGCCAGCAGCTTACCGTATAGCGGGGGAGCCTACAATGAGCAGTTCTTC.

The rearrangement links TRBV4-1 to TRBJ2-7; 8 nucleotides line up with TRBD1. Looked up from germline, CDR1 is MGHRA and CDR2 is YSYEKL. The J segment lost 4 bases and the V segment lost 0 bases, leaving 2 bases of the junction unmatched. This CDR3 comprises 14 residues. The CDR3: CASSQDGTGYEQYF. CDR3 nucleotides: TGCGCCAGCAGCCAAGACGGGACAGGTTACGAGCAGTACTTC.

For the CDR3, the DNA is TGTGCCAGCAGCGTAGGACTAGCGGGAAAACCTAGCACAGATACGCAGTATTTT. It yields the protein CASSVGLAGKPSTDTQYF. This chain links TRBV9 with TRBJ2-3; the match to TRBD2 covers 11 bases. Germline V gene lookup returns CDR1 SGDLS and CDR2 YYNGEE. The CDR3 is 18 amino acids. The ends lost 0 bases at V and 0 bases at J; junction bases unmatched: 6. Supplemented by reference TRBV9 and TRBJ2-3, the full variable domain reads DSGVTQTPKHLITATGQRVTLRCSPRSGDLSVYWYQQSLDQGLQFLIQYYNGEERAKGNILERFSAQQFPDLHSELNLSSLELGDSALYFCASSVGLAGKPSTDTQYFGPGTRLTVL.

This clonotype was counted ten times or more. This chain joins TRBV20-1 and TRBJ1-1; TRBD1 aligns across 8 bases. The ends lost 0 bases at V and 3 bases at J; junction bases unmatched: 6. The CDR3 is 15 amino acids. Germline V gives CDR1 DFQATT, CDR2 SNEGSKA (reference sequence). CDR3 in DNA: TGCAGTGCTAGAGATCCTTACAGGGGGGACACTGAAGCTTTCTTT. Protein product: CSARDPYRGDTEAFF.

Only a few counts were recorded for this clonotype. V gene TRBV27 combines with J gene TRBJ1-1, with a possible D match to TRBD1 (5 bases). In germline, CDR1 is MNHEY, CDR2 SMNVEV (reference sequence). Trimming removed 5 bases at V and 4 bases at J, with 17 bases between. The CDR3 runs to 15 residues. Here the CDR3 reads CASSPLGPRATEAFF. The CDR3, as DNA: TGTGCCAGCAGTCCGCTTGGCCCCAGGGCCACTGAAGCTTTCTTT.

In this sample, this clonotype turned up a few times. The rearrangement uses TRBV7-9 and TRBJ1-5; TRBD1 matches at 8 bases. V shed 1 base, J shed 6 bases, and the junction held 11 bases outside the gene matches. Germline-derived CDR1 and CDR2 are SEHNR and FQNEAQ (reference sequence). CDR3 length: 17 amino acids. This CDR3 is CASSLELGRGPGQPQHF. In DNA form, the CDR3 reads TGTGCCAGCAGCTTAGAGCTCGGCAGGGGGCCCGGTCAGCCCCAGCATTTT.

The rearrangement joins TRBV7-6 to TRBJ2-6; a possible D gene is TRBD2 (6 bases). The CDR3 is made up of 18 amino acids. The germline V gene has CDR1 SGHVS and CDR2 FNYEAQ. V was pared by 1 base and J by 2 bases, with 15 bases between. The CDR3 spells CASSLGAGPLAGANVLTF. CDR3 nucleotide sequence: TGTGCCAGCAGCTTAGGTGCGGGGCCCTTGGCTGGGGCCAACGTCCTGACTTTC.